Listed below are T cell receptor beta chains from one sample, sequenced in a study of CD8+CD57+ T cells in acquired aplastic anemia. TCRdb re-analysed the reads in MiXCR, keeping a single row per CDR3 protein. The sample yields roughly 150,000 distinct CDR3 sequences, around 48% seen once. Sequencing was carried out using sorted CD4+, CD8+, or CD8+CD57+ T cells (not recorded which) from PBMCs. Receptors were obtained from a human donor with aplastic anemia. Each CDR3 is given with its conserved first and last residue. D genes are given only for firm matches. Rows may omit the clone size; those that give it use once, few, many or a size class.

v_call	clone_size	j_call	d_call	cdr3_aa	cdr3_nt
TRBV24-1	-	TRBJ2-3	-	CATREADTQYF	TGTGCCACCAGGGAAGCAGATACGCAGTATTTT
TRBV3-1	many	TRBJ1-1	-	CASSQERGSAFF	TGTGCCAGCAGCCAAGAACGCGGGTCAGCTTTCTTT
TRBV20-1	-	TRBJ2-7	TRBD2	CSARVDGLAGSSYEQYF	TGCAGTGCTAGAGTTGACGGACTAGCGGGGTCCTCGTACGAGCAGTACTTC
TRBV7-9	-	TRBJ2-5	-	CASSLEGGQETQYF	TGTGCCAGCAGCTTAGAGGGGGGACAAGAGACCCAGTACTTC
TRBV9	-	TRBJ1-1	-	CASSRGEPNTEAFF	TGTGCCAGCAGCAGGGGTGAACCGAACACTGAAGCTTTCTTT
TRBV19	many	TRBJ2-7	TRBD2	CASSISRGLAGGYEQYF	TGTGCCAGTAGTATATCTAGGGGACTAGCGGGAGGTTACGAGCAGTACTTC
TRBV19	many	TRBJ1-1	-	CASSMRQTEAFF	TGTGCCAGTAGTATGAGGCAGACTGAAGCTTTCTTT
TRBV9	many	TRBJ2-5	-	CASSVAGSQETQYF	TGTGCCAGCAGCGTCGCCGGGTCTCAAGAGACCCAGTACTTC
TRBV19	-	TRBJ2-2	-	CASSISGGGELFF	TGTGCCAGTAGTATAAGCGGCGGCGGGGAGCTGTTTTTT
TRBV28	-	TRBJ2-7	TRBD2	CASSLAGGDGAYEQYF	TGTGCCAGCAGTTTGGCGGGGGGGGATGGCGCATACGAGCAGTACTTC
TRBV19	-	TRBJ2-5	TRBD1	CASSKGAETQYF	TGTGCCAGTAGTAAGGGGGCAGAGACCCAGTACTTC
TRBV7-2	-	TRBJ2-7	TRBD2	CASSLVSGTSGVYEQYF	TGTGCCAGCAGCTTAGTGTCCGGGACTAGCGGGGTCTACGAGCAGTACTTC
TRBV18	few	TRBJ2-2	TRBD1	CASSPLTGAVVSTGELFF	TGTGCCAGCTCACCGCTAACAGGGGCCGTGGTTAGCACCGGGGAGCTGTTTTTT
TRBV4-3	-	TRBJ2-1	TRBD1	CASSSGTGPRFF	TGCGCCAGCAGCTCTGGGACAGGGCCCCGGTTCTTC
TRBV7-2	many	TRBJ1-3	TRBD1	CASSLQGAGNTIYF	TGTGCCAGCAGCTTGCAGGGGGCCGGAAACACCATATATTTT
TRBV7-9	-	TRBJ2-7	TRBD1	CASSLDRTGEYEQYF	TGTGCCAGCAGCTTAGACCGGACAGGGGAATACGAGCAGTACTTC
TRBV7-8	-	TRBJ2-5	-	CASSPRTMPGTQYF	TGTGCCAGCAGCCCACGGACTATGCCCGGGACCCAGTACTTC
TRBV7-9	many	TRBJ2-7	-	CASSLESTWGPNDEQYF	TGTGCCAGCAGCTTAGAATCCACCTGGGGACCGAACGACGAGCAGTACTTC
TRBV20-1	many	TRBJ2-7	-	CSATTASADEQYF	TGCAGTGCTACGACGGCTAGCGCTGACGAGCAGTACTTC
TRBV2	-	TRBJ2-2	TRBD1	CASRGTGSPGELFF	TGTGCCAGCAGGGGGACAGGGTCCCCCGGGGAGCTGTTTTTT
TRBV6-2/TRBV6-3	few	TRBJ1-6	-	CASSYYPPGTGGYSSYNSPLHF	TGTGCCAGCAGTTACTATCCCCCAGGGACGGGGGGTTACAGCTCCTATAATTCACCCCTCCACTTT
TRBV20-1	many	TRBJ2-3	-	CSARRLADTQYF	TGCAGTGCTAGACGACTCGCGGATACGCAGTATTTT
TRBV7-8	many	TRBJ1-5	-	CASSLGTSSNQPQHF	TGTGCCAGCAGCTTAGGTACGAGTAGCAATCAGCCCCAGCATTTT
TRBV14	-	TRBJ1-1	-	CASSQSRIAEAFF	TGTGCCAGCAGCCAATCCAGGATTGCTGAAGCTTTCTTT
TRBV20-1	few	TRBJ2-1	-	CSAMTTLASNEQFF	TGCAGTGCCATGACAACCCTAGCGTCAAATGAGCAGTTCTTC
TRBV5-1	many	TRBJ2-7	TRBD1	CASSTAGTGGDEQYF	TGCGCCAGCAGCACAGCCGGGACAGGGGGAGACGAGCAGTACTTC
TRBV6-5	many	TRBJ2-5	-	CASSPFQGIQETQYF	TGTGCCAGCAGTCCTTTCCAGGGTATCCAAGAGACCCAGTACTTC
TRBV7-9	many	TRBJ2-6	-	CASSLLVGSSGANVLTF	TGTGCCAGCAGCTTATTAGTCGGGAGCTCTGGGGCCAACGTCCTGACTTTC
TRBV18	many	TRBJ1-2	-	CASSPSGVGYTF	TGTGCCAGCTCACCATCCGGTGTTGGCTACACCTTC
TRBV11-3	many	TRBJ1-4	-	CASSQTPSWDDEKLFF	TGTGCCAGCAGCCAAACCCCTTCCTGGGACGACGAAAAACTGTTTTTT
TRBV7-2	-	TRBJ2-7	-	CASSSLWGYEQYF	TGTGCCAGCAGCTCCCTTTGGGGATACGAGCAGTACTTC
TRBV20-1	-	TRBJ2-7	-	CSARQSPSLYEQYF	TGCAGTGCCCGACAGTCCCCTTCCCTTTACGAGCAGTACTTC
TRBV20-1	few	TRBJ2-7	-	CSASQRRENEQYF	TGCAGTGCTTCTCAACGCCGGGAAAACGAGCAGTACTTC
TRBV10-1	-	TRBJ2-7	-	CASSLSETYEQYF	TGCGCCAGCAGCCTTAGCGAGACCTATGAGCAGTACTTC
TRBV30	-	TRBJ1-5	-	CAWSLQGGQPQHF	TGTGCCTGGAGTCTGCAGGGCGGTCAGCCCCAGCATTTT
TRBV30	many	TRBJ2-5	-	CAWSGLLPETQYF	TGTGCCTGGAGCGGACTCCTACCCGAGACCCAGTACTTC
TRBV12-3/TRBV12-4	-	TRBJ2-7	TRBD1	CASIGQGSYEQYF	TGTGCCAGCATAGGACAGGGGTCCTACGAGCAGTACTTC
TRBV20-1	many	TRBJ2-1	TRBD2	CSASSGGYNEQFF	TGCAGTGCTAGCAGCGGGGGATACAATGAGCAGTTCTTC
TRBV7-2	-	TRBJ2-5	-	CASSLDWEQETQYF	TGTGCCAGCAGCTTAGACTGGGAACAAGAGACCCAGTACTTC
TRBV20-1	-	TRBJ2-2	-	CSAPRASGELFF	TGCAGTGCCCCGCGGGCATCCGGGGAGCTGTTTTTT
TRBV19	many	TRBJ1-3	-	CASNEGGSGNTIYF	TGTGCCAGTAACGAGGGGGGCTCTGGAAACACCATATATTTT
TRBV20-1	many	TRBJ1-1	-	CSARAGTLTEAFF	TGCAGTGCTAGGGCCGGGACCCTCACTGAAGCTTTCTTT
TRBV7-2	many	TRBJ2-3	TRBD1	CASSPRQGSDTQYF	TGTGCCAGCAGCCCCCGACAGGGGTCAGATACGCAGTATTTT
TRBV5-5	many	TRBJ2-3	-	CASSLGEADTQYF	TGTGCCAGCAGCTTGGGGGAGGCAGATACGCAGTATTTT
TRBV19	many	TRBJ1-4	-	CASSMGGTNEKLFF	TGTGCCAGTAGTATGGGAGGGACTAATGAAAAACTGTTTTTT
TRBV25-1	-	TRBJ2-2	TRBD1	CASSETGTGFRNTGELFF	TGTGCCAGCAGTGAAACCGGGACAGGGTTCCGGAACACCGGGGAGCTGTTTTTT
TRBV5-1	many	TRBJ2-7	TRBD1	CASSFNTGTVSYEQYF	TGCGCCAGCAGCTTCAATACCGGGACAGTTTCCTACGAGCAGTACTTC